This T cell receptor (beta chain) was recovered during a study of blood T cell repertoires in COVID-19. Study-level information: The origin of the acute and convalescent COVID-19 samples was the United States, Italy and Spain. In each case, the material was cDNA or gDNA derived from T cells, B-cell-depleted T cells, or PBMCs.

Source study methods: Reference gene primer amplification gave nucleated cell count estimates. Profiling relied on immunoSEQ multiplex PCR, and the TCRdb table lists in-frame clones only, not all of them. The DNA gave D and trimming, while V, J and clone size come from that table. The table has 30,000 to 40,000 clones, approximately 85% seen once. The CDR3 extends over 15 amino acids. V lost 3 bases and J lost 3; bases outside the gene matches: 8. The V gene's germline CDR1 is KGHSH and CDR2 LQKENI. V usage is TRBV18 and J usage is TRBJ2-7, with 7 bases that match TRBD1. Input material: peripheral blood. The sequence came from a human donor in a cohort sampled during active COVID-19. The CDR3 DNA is TGTGCCAGCTCACCTCGGACAGGCAGCGACTACGAGCAGTACTTC. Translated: CASSPRTGSDYEQYF.